This T cell receptor beta chain was recorded in a study of shared clonotypes between healthy human individuals. As for this clone: The antigen remains undetermined.

The study's findings and limits: Non-shared clonotypes had lower generation probabilities than those shared by all four donors. Naive subsets generally exceeded memory subsets in estimated richness.

This table comes from immunoSEQ multiplex PCR, and its TCRdb copy is limited to in-frame clones, with some not included. The table includes a few million clones, approximately 90% detected once. Only Caucasian adults living in Nashville, Tennessee served as donors. The sample was naive CD4+ T cells from PBMCs. Described subset: CD45RA+ positively selected. This receptor was taken from a young man in good health. Some clones in this sample may be carry-over from other donors' samples.

The CDR3, as DNA: TGCGCCAGCAGCTTTGCAGGGAATGGAAACACCATATATTTT. Amino acid sequence: CASSFAGNGNTIYF. The rearrangement joins TRBV5-1 to TRBJ1-3; D perhaps matches TRBD1 (5 bases). The CDR3 length is 14 residues. Trimming stripped 2 bases from V and 3 bases from J, with 9 bases between. The V gene's germline CDR1 is SGHRS and CDR2 YFSETQ.